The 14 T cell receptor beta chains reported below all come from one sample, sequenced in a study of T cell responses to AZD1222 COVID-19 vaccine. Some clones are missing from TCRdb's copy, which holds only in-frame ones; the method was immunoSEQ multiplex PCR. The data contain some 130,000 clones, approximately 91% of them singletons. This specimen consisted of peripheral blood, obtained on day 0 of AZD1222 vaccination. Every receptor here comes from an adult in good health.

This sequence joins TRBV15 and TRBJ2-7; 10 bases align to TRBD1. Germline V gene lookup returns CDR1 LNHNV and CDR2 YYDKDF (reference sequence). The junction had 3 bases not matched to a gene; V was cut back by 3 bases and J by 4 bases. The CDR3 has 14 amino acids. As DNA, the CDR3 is TGTGCCACCAGCAGTCGACAGGGGGCATACGAGCAGTACTTC. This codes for CATSSRQGAYEQYF.

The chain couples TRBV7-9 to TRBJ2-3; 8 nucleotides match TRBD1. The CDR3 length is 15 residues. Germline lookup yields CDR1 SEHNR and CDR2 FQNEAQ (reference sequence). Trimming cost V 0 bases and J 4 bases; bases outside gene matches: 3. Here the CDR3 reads CASSLARGPSDTQYF. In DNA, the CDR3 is TGTGCCAGCAGCTTAGCCAGGGGGCCCTCAGATACGCAGTATTTT.

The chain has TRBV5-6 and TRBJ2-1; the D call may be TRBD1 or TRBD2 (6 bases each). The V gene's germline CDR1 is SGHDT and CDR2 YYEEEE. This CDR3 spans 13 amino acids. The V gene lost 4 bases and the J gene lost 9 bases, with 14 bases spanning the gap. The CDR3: CASSPLGGGEQFF. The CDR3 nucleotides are TGTGCCAGCAGCCCTTTGGGGGGCGGTGAGCAGTTCTTC.

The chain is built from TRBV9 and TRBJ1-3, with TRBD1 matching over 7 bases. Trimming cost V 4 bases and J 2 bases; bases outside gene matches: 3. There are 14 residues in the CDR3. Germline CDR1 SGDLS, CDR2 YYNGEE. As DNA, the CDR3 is TGTGCCAGCAGCTACGACAGGGCTGGAAACACCATATATTTT. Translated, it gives CASSYDRAGNTIYF.

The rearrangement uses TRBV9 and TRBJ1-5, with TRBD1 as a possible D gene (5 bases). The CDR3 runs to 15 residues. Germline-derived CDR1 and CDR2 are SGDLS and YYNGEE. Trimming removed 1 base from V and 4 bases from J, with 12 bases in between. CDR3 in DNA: TGTGCCAGCAGCGTATCTGGAAGGACAAATCAGCCCCAGCATTTT. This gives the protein CASSVSGRTNQPQHF.

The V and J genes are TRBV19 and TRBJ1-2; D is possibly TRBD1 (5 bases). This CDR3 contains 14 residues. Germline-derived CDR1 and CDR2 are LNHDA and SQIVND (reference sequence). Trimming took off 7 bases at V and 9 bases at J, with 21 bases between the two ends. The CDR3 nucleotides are TGTGCCAGTAAATTCGCGGGACTCGATAGTCGCTACACCTTC. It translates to CASKFAGLDSRYTF.

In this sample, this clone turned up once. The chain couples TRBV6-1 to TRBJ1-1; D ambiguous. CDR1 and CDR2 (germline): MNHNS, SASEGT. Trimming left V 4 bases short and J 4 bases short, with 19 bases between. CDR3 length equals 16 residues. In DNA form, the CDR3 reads TGTGCCAGCAGTGGAACTAATCTCCCCAGGCGCACTGAAGCTTTCTTT. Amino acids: CASSGTNLPRRTEAFF.

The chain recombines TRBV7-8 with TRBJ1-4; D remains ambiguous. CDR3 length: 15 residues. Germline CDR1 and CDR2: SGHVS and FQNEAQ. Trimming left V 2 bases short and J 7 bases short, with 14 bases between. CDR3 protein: CASSLWAADLEKLFF. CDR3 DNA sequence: TGTGCCAGCAGCTTATGGGCGGCGGATCTTGAAAAACTGTTTTTT. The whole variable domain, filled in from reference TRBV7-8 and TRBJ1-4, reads GAGVSQSPRYKVAKRGQDVALRCDPISGHVSLFWYQQALGQGPEFLTYFQNEAQLDKSGLPSDRFFAERPEGSVSTLKIQRTQQEDSAVYLCASSLWAADLEKLFFGSGTQLSVL.

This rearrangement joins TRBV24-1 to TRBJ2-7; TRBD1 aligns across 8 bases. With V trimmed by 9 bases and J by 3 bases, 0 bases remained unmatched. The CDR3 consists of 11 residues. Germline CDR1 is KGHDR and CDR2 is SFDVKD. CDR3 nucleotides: TGTGCCACCGGACAGGGCTACGAGCAGTACTTC. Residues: CATGQGYEQYF.

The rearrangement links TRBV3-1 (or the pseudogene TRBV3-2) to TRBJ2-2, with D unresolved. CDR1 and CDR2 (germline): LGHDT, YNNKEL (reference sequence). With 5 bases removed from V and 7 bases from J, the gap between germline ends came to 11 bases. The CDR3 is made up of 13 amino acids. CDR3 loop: CASSWTWGGELFF. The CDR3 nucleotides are TGTGCCAGCAGCTGGACCTGGGGCGGGGAGCTGTTTTTT.

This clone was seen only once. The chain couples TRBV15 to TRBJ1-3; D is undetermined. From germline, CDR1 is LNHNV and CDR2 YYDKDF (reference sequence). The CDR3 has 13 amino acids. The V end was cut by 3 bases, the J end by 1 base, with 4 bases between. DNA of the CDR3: TGTGCCACCAGCAGTGGATCTGGAAACACCATATATTTT. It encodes CATSSGSGNTIYF. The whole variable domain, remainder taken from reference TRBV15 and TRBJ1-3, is DAMVIQNPRYQVTQFGKPVTLSCSQTLNHNVMYWYQQKSSQAPKLLFHYYDKDFNNEADTPDNFQSRRPNTSFCFLDIRSPGLGDTAMYLCATSSGSGNTIYFGEGSWLTVV.

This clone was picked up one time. The CDR3: CASSTLGRDANEQFF. Here the CDR3 DNA reads TGCGCCAGCAGTACCTTGGGACGGGACGCAAATGAGCAGTTCTTC. This chain connects TRBV5-1 to TRBJ2-1, with D perhaps assigned TRBD1 or TRBD2 (5 bases each). CDR1 and CDR2 from the germline V gene are SGHRS and YFSETQ. The germline V and J ends were trimmed by 5 bases and 7 bases, with 19 bases remaining between them. This CDR3 has 15 amino acids. The complete variable domain, with remaining parts taken from reference TRBV5-1 and TRBJ2-1, reads KAGVTQTPRYLIKTRGQQVTLSCSPISGHRSVSWYQQTPGQGLQFLFEYFSETQRNKGNFPGRFSGRQFSNSRSEMNVSTLELGDSALYLCASSTLGRDANEQFFGPGTRLTVL.

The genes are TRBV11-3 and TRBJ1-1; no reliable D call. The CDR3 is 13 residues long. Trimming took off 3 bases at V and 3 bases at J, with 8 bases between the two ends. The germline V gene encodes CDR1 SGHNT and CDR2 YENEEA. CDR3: CASSFSFYTEAFF. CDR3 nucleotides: TGTGCCAGCAGCTTCTCTTTTTACACTGAAGCTTTCTTT.

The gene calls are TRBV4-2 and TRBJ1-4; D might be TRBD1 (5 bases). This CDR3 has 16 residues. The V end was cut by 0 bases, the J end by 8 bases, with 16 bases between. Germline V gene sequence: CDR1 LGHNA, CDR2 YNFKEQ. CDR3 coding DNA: TGTGCCAGCAGCCAAGATCTAGGCGGGGGGGTCGAAAAACTGTTTTTT. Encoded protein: CASSQDLGGGVEKLFF.